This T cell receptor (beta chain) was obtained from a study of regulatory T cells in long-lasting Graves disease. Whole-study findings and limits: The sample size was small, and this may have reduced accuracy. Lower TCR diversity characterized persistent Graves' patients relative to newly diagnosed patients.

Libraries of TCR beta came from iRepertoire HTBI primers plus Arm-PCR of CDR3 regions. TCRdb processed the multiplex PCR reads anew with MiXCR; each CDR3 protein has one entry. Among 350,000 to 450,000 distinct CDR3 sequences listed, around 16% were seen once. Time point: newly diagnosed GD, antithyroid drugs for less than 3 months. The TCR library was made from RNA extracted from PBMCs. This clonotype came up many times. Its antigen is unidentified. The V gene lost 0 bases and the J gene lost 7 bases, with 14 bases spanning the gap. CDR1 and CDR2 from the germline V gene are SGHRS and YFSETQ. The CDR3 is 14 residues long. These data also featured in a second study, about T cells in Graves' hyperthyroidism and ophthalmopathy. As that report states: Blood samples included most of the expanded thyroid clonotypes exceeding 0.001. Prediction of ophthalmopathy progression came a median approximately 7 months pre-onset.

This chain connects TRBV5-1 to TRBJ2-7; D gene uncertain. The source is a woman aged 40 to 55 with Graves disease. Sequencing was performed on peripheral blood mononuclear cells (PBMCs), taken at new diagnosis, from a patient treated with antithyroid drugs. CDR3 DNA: TGCGCCAGCAGCTTGGCCAGGTCCCCTCGGGAGCAGTACTTC. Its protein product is CASSLARSPREQYF.